The 11 T cell receptor beta chains below all came from one sample that was sequenced in a study of shared clonotypes between healthy human individuals. CD8 cells classed as naive were CD45RO-negative and positively selected for CCR7, excluding terminally differentiated effector memory CD45RA+ cells. The data were produced by immunoSEQ multiplex PCR, yet TCRdb's version contains in-frame clones alone and is incomplete. The sample contains around 2.1 million clones, approximately 94% of which appear only once. The sample taken for sequencing was naive CD8+ T cells from PBMCs. Source of these receptors: a man younger than 35 in good health. Some clones in this sample may be carry-over from other donors' samples.

The chain carries TRBV10-3 and TRBJ2-1; 7 nucleotides match TRBD1. The length of the CDR3 is 17 residues. The germline V gene encodes CDR1 ENHRY and CDR2 SYGVKD. The junction had 9 bases not matched to a gene; V was cut back by 0 bases and J by 4 bases. CDR3 amino acids: CAISESGTANRYNEQFF. As DNA, the CDR3 is TGTGCCATCAGTGAGTCGGGGACAGCGAACCGGTACAATGAGCAGTTCTTC.

This clone was observed a single time. The same CDR3 can be traced to other DNA sequences in this sample. The chain uses TRBV27 and TRBJ1-2, with D maybe TRBD1 (5 bases). Germline loops: CDR1 MNHEY, CDR2 SMNVEV (reference sequence). V gave up 3 bases and J gave up 2 bases, with 10 bases separating them. The CDR3 is made up of 14 amino acids. The CDR3 protein is CASSFSGGNYGYTF. For the CDR3, the DNA is TGTGCCAGCAGTTTCTCTGGGGGGAACTATGGCTACACCTTC.

The chain is built from TRBV5-5 and TRBJ2-7, with D possibly being TRBD2 (6 bases). Trimming took 5 bases from V and 3 from J, leaving 18 bases between them. This CDR3 is built from 15 residues. The V gene's germline CDR1 is SGHKS and CDR2 YYEKEE (reference sequence). The CDR3 protein is CASRYWSGSGYEQYF. The CDR3 bases are TGTGCCAGCAGGTACTGGTCCGGGAGTGGCTACGAGCAGTACTTC.

The chain couples TRBV28 to TRBJ2-7, with 9 bases fitting TRBD2. Germline trimming cut 6 bases from V and 0 bases from J; bases unmatched to any gene: 9. Germline V gene sequence: CDR1 MDHEN, CDR2 SYDVKM. This CDR3 has 16 amino acids. The CDR3 is CASSPRTSVDSYEQYF. The CDR3 DNA is TGTGCCAGCAGCCCACGGACTAGCGTCGACTCCTACGAGCAGTACTTC.

The CDR3 DNA sequence: TGTGCCAGCAGTGTCAGGGAGAGGGGGAGGACTGAAGCTTTCTTT. This translates into CASSVRERGRTEAFF. The chain recombines TRBV27 with TRBJ1-1; a possible D gene is TRBD1 (6 bases). CDR3 length: 15 amino acids. Germline loops: CDR1 MNHEY, CDR2 SMNVEV (reference sequence). V lost 5 bases, J lost 5 bases, and 18 bases lay in between.

The J gene is TRBJ2-7, the V gene TRBV7-8, with 7 bases matching TRBD2. Germline loops: CDR1 SGHVS, CDR2 FQNEAQ. The CDR3 is made up of 16 amino acids. The J segment lost 2 bases and the V segment lost 3 bases, leaving 10 bases of the junction unmatched. The CDR3 bases are TGTGCCAGCAGCTTCGATGCTAGCGGTCTCCCCTACGAGCAGTACTTC. This codes for CASSFDASGLPYEQYF.

The chain uses TRBV5-8 and TRBJ2-7, with D unclear. The CDR3 runs 13 residues. V lost 1 base and J 0 bases, leaving 5 bases between the germline ends. Germline CDR1 and CDR2: SGHTS and YDEGEE. The CDR3 sequence is CASSLYSSYEQYF. DNA for the CDR3: TGTGCCAGCAGCTTGTACAGCTCCTACGAGCAGTACTTC. Full variable domain (rest looked up from reference TRBV5-8 and TRBJ2-7): EAGVTQSPTHLIKTRGQQATLRCSPISGHTSVYWYQQALGLGLQFLLWYDEGEERNRGNFPPRFSGRQFPNYSSELNVNALELEDSALYLCASSLYSSYEQYFGPGTRLTVT.

The CDR3 region is CASSLGDLSYEQYF. CDR3 nucleotide sequence: TGCGCCAGCAGCTTGGGCGATCTCTCCTACGAGCAGTACTTC. The V gene is TRBV5-1, the J gene TRBJ2-7; D uncertain. From germline, CDR1 is SGHRS and CDR2 YFSETQ. This CDR3 spans 14 amino acids. V was clipped by 0 bases and J by 0 bases, with 7 bases between them.

The chain links TRBV4-3 to TRBJ1-1; unclear D gene. The germline V gene encodes CDR1 LGHNA and CDR2 YSLEER. The CDR3 sequence is 16 residues long. V lost 4 bases and J 0 bases, leaving 15 bases between the germline ends. As DNA, the CDR3 is TGCGCCAGCAGCCCCCGAGGGCAGGCAATGAACACTGAAGCTTTCTTT. Translating it yields CASSPRGQAMNTEAFF.

The chain has TRBV9 and TRBJ2-1; D unresolved. Germline CDR1 reads SGDLS; CDR2 reads YYNGEE. V was shortened by 3 bases and J by 7 bases, with 17 bases between the two germline ends. The CDR3 is made up of 15 amino acids. The CDR3 DNA reads as TGTGCCAGCAGCGGGGGAAATACCGGGCATAATGAGCAGTTCTTC. This sequence encodes CASSGGNTGHNEQFF.

The rearrangement uses TRBV9 and TRBJ1-1, with D unresolved. Germline CDR1 reads SGDLS; CDR2 reads YYNGEE. Trimming pared 4 bases from V and 5 bases from J, leaving 6 bases between. This CDR3 region has 11 residues. CDR3 sequence reads: CASSTGTEAFF. CDR3 bases: TGTGCCAGCAGCACTGGGACTGAAGCTTTCTTT.